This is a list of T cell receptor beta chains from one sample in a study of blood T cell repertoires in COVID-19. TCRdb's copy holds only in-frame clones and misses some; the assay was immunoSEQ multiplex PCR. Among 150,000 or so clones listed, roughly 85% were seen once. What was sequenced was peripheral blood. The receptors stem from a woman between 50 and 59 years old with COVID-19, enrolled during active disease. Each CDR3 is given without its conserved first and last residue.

CDR3 protein: ASSSQTSRTGELF; J gene: TRBJ2-2; V gene: TRBV5-1
CDR3 protein: ASRTTQGPDTQY; J gene: TRBJ2-3; V gene: TRBV19
CDR3 protein: ASSIPGQGS; J gene: TRBJ1-2; V gene: TRBV12-3/TRBV12-4
CDR3 protein: ASSPGQGGGYT; J gene: TRBJ1-2; V gene: TRBV28
CDR3 protein: ASSLGGGENSPLH; J gene: TRBJ1-6; V gene: TRBV7-6
CDR3 protein: ASSFRGGNGYT; J gene: TRBJ1-2; V gene: TRBV7-2
CDR3 protein: AWTGGDAANEQF; J gene: TRBJ2-1; V gene: TRBV30
CDR3 protein: ASSQSVSSYNEQF; J gene: TRBJ2-1; V gene: TRBV3-1/TRBV3-2
CDR3 protein: ASSLALSGAGGTEAF; J gene: TRBJ1-1; V gene: TRBV7-6
CDR3 protein: ASSQPGGAQY; J gene: TRBJ2-5; V gene: TRBV6-5
CDR3 protein: ASSEIATSLGNEQF; J gene: TRBJ2-1; V gene: TRBV7-3
CDR3 protein: AISAGYPYEQY; J gene: TRBJ2-7; V gene: TRBV10-3
CDR3 protein: ASSEGGPTDTQY; J gene: TRBJ2-3; V gene: TRBV25-1
CDR3 protein: ASKFKRDEQY; J gene: TRBJ2-7; V gene: TRBV21-1
CDR3 protein: ASSLRTVLAKNIQY; J gene: TRBJ2-4; V gene: TRBV4-2
CDR3 protein: ASSPRGIRTDTQY; J gene: TRBJ2-3; V gene: TRBV7-3
CDR3 protein: SATGNYGYT; J gene: TRBJ1-2; V gene: TRBV29-1
CDR3 protein: ASSLAPRANSPLH; J gene: TRBJ1-6; V gene: TRBV7-6
CDR3 protein: ASSPRFSGGVVDEQF; J gene: TRBJ2-1; V gene: TRBV18
CDR3 protein: ASSPGTTSETQY; J gene: TRBJ2-5; V gene: TRBV3-1/TRBV3-2
CDR3 protein: ATSLGQSNEKLF; J gene: TRBJ1-4; V gene: TRBV2
CDR3 protein: ATSLGGASNQPQH; J gene: TRBJ1-5; V gene: TRBV24-1
CDR3 protein: ASSFGGLAGLETQY; J gene: TRBJ2-5; V gene: TRBV7-2
CDR3 protein: ASSNQGSGGEKLF; J gene: TRBJ1-4; V gene: TRBV5-6
CDR3 protein: ASSSVAGGYEQY; J gene: TRBJ2-7; V gene: TRBV7-2
CDR3 protein: ATSSQGPETQY; J gene: TRBJ2-5; V gene: TRBV15
CDR3 protein: ASSETGVGYT; J gene: TRBJ1-2; V gene: TRBV6-1
CDR3 protein: ASRGTANTGELF; J gene: TRBJ2-2; V gene: TRBV25-1
CDR3 protein: ASSTRQGRNYGYT; J gene: TRBJ1-2; V gene: TRBV7-2
CDR3 protein: AWRQQGSMNTEAF; J gene: TRBJ1-1; V gene: TRBV30
CDR3 protein: ASSDVRDGPGAF; J gene: TRBJ1-1; V gene: TRBV6-1
CDR3 protein: ATSESLAGSNNEQF; J gene: TRBJ2-1; V gene: TRBV24-1
CDR3 protein: ASSLGQPPGELF; J gene: TRBJ2-2; V gene: TRBV5-1
CDR3 protein: ASSLTEYNSPLH; J gene: TRBJ1-6; V gene: TRBV7-9
CDR3 protein: ASSGGLAGTDTQY; J gene: TRBJ2-3; V gene: TRBV7-3
CDR3 protein: ASSGTSTEAF; J gene: TRBJ1-1; V gene: TRBV27
CDR3 protein: ASSQGDQPQH; J gene: TRBJ1-5; V gene: TRBV2
CDR3 protein: ATRENTGELF; J gene: TRBJ2-2; V gene: TRBV6-6
CDR3 protein: ASSQDTGMVETQY; J gene: TRBJ2-5; V gene: TRBV4-3
CDR3 protein: ASSLSLSGPGDGQF; J gene: TRBJ2-1; V gene: TRBV7-3
CDR3 protein: ASSSGLAGGSYEQY; J gene: TRBJ2-7; V gene: TRBV7-9
CDR3 protein: ASSEAGGGAF; J gene: TRBJ1-1; V gene: TRBV6-1
CDR3 protein: ASSQGANTIY; J gene: TRBJ1-3; V gene: TRBV3-1/TRBV3-2
CDR3 protein: AISVGGGYT; J gene: TRBJ1-2; V gene: TRBV10-3
CDR3 protein: ASSLRMAETDTQY; J gene: TRBJ2-3; V gene: TRBV7-3
CDR3 protein: ASSQGSQVDEQY; J gene: TRBJ2-7; V gene: TRBV3-1/TRBV3-2
CDR3 protein: ASSLAGQGRSPLH; J gene: TRBJ1-6; V gene: TRBV5-1
CDR3 protein: ASSYSGTGIGYT; J gene: TRBJ1-2; V gene: TRBV6-5